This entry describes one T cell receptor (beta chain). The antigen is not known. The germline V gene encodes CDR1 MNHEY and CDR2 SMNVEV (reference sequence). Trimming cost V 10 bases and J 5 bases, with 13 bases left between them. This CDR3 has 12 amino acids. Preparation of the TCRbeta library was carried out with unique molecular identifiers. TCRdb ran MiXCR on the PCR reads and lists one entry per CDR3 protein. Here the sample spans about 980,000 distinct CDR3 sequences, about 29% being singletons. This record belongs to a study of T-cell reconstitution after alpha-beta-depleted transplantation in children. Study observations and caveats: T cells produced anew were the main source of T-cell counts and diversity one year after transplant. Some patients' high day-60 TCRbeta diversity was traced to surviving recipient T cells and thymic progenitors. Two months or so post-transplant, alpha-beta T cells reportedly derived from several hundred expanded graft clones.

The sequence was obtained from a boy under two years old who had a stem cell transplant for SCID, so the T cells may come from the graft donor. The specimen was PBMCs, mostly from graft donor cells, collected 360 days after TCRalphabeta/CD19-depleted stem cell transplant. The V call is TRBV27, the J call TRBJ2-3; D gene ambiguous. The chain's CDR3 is CATFDRGDTQYF. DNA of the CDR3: TGTGCCACTTTTGACCGAGGAGATACGCAGTATTTT.